This is a list of T cell receptor beta chains from one sample in a study of blood T cell repertoires in COVID-19. Generated by immunoSEQ multiplex PCR, the TCRdb table keeps only in-frame clones and is missing some. The table includes 290,000 or so clones, 65% to 90% detected once. The sequencing input was peripheral blood. The receptors shown here come from a man in his fifties with active or convalescent COVID-19. Both conserved end residues are part of each CDR3. D genes are given only for firm matches. Size is omitted from some rows. Given values are once, few, many or a class for expanded clones.

v_call: TRBV6-5
clone_size: NA
j_call: TRBJ1-1
d_call: TRBD1
cdr3_nt: TGTGCCACGCGCTCAGGGGGACAGGGGGGCACTGAAGCTTTCTTT
cdr3_aa: CATRSGGQGGTEAFF

v_call: TRBV6-2/TRBV6-3
clone_size: NA
j_call: TRBJ2-3
d_call: TRBD2
cdr3_nt: TGTGCCAGCAGTCCCCCGGGACTAGTTGGAGATACGCAGTATTTT
cdr3_aa: CASSPPGLVGDTQYF

v_call: TRBV24-1
clone_size: NA
j_call: TRBJ2-5
d_call: NA
cdr3_nt: TGTGCCACCAGTGACAACCTGCGGGGACGGAAGACCCAGTACTTC
cdr3_aa: CATSDNLRGRKTQYF

v_call: TRBV18
clone_size: NA
j_call: TRBJ1-5
d_call: NA
cdr3_nt: TGTGCCAGCGCCGAGGGGGTGGATCAGCCCCAGCATTTT
cdr3_aa: CASAEGVDQPQHF

v_call: TRBV5-1
clone_size: NA
j_call: TRBJ1-1
d_call: NA
cdr3_nt: TGCGCCAGCAGCTTGGCCGCAGATTTAAACACTGAAGCTTTCTTT
cdr3_aa: CASSLAADLNTEAFF

v_call: TRBV29-1
clone_size: NA
j_call: TRBJ2-7
d_call: NA
cdr3_nt: TGCAGCGCCCTAGAGGGGGTCGAGCAGTACTTC
cdr3_aa: CSALEGVEQYF

v_call: TRBV2
clone_size: NA
j_call: TRBJ2-1
d_call: TRBD2
cdr3_nt: TGTGCCAGCAGTGACCGCGGCGGGAGAGACAATGAGCAGTTCTTC
cdr3_aa: CASSDRGGRDNEQFF

v_call: TRBV11-2
clone_size: once
j_call: TRBJ1-1
d_call: NA
cdr3_nt: TGTGCCAGCAGCTTAGAACGATGGGGCAACGAAGCTTTCTTT
cdr3_aa: CASSLERWGNEAFF

v_call: TRBV6-2/TRBV6-3
clone_size: NA
j_call: TRBJ1-1
d_call: TRBD1
cdr3_nt: TGTGCCAGCAGTTGGAACGCTGCCGATCGGACAGGCAACACTGAAGCTTTCTTT
cdr3_aa: CASSWNAADRTGNTEAFF

v_call: TRBV24-1
clone_size: NA
j_call: TRBJ2-3
d_call: TRBD2
cdr3_nt: TGTGCCACCAGTTTCTCGGGAGGGTCAGATACGCAGTATTTT
cdr3_aa: CATSFSGGSDTQYF

v_call: TRBV15
clone_size: NA
j_call: TRBJ1-5
d_call: NA
cdr3_nt: TGTGCCACCAGCAGAAACAGGGAGGGTCAGCCCCAGCATTTT
cdr3_aa: CATSRNREGQPQHF

v_call: TRBV3-1/TRBV3-2
clone_size: NA
j_call: TRBJ1-5
d_call: NA
cdr3_nt: TGTGCCAGCAGCCAAGGGGGACAAGCTAATCAGCCCCAGCATTTT
cdr3_aa: CASSQGGQANQPQHF

v_call: TRBV6-5
clone_size: NA
j_call: TRBJ2-2
d_call: NA
cdr3_nt: TGTGCCAGCAGTCGCTCAGGGGTCACCGGGGAGCTGTTTTTT
cdr3_aa: CASSRSGVTGELFF

v_call: TRBV27
clone_size: NA
j_call: TRBJ1-1
d_call: NA
cdr3_nt: TGTGCCAGCAGTTTAAGGGGGAACACTGAAGCTTTCTTT
cdr3_aa: CASSLRGNTEAFF

v_call: TRBV18
clone_size: once
j_call: TRBJ1-2
d_call: TRBD1
cdr3_nt: TGTGCCAGCTCACTCAACCCCGGGACAGGGAATCCTAACTATGGCTACACCTTC
cdr3_aa: CASSLNPGTGNPNYGYTF

v_call: TRBV6-5
clone_size: NA
j_call: TRBJ2-1
d_call: TRBD2
cdr3_nt: TGTGCCACCCGACTAGCGCACAATGAGCAGTTCTTC
cdr3_aa: CATRLAHNEQFF

v_call: TRBV19
clone_size: NA
j_call: TRBJ2-2
d_call: NA
cdr3_nt: TGTGCCAGTAGTATAGAGGGCAGATTCACCGGGGAGCTGTTTTTT
cdr3_aa: CASSIEGRFTGELFF

v_call: TRBV5-1
clone_size: once
j_call: TRBJ1-1
d_call: NA
cdr3_nt: TGCGCCAGCAGCTTGGTTACCGCCGGGAACACTGAAGCTTTCTTT
cdr3_aa: CASSLVTAGNTEAFF

v_call: TRBV2
clone_size: NA
j_call: TRBJ2-7
d_call: TRBD1
cdr3_nt: TGTGCCAGCAGGGAGGACAGGGGGCATGAGCAGTACTTC
cdr3_aa: CASREDRGHEQYF

v_call: TRBV5-1
clone_size: NA
j_call: TRBJ2-5
d_call: TRBD1
cdr3_nt: TGCGCCAGCAGCTCCCGGACAGGGATAGAGACCCAGTACTTC
cdr3_aa: CASSSRTGIETQYF

v_call: TRBV6-5
clone_size: NA
j_call: TRBJ2-2
d_call: NA
cdr3_nt: TGTGCCAGCAGGAGTGGACAGAACACCGGGGAGCTGTTTTTT
cdr3_aa: CASRSGQNTGELFF

v_call: TRBV9
clone_size: NA
j_call: TRBJ2-7
d_call: TRBD1
cdr3_nt: TGTGCCAGCAGTGCTGGGACAGGGTTGTACGAGCAGTACTTC
cdr3_aa: CASSAGTGLYEQYF

v_call: TRBV7-8
clone_size: NA
j_call: TRBJ1-2
d_call: NA
cdr3_nt: TGTGCCAGCTCGAGAATGGGGGCCCCTTCATATGGCTACACCTTC
cdr3_aa: CASSRMGAPSYGYTF

v_call: TRBV12-3/TRBV12-4
clone_size: NA
j_call: TRBJ2-7
d_call: NA
cdr3_nt: TGTGCCAGCAGTTTATCAAGACCCGGGGAGCAGTACTTC
cdr3_aa: CASSLSRPGEQYF

v_call: TRBV5-1
clone_size: NA
j_call: TRBJ2-3
d_call: TRBD1
cdr3_nt: TGCGCCAGCAGCAATTCCGGGACAGGGAGTGATACGCAGTATTTT
cdr3_aa: CASSNSGTGSDTQYF

v_call: TRBV5-4
clone_size: NA
j_call: TRBJ2-7
d_call: TRBD2
cdr3_nt: TGTGCCAGCAGCTCTGGGACTAGCGACGAGCAGTACTTC
cdr3_aa: CASSSGTSDEQYF

v_call: TRBV28
clone_size: NA
j_call: TRBJ1-2
d_call: NA
cdr3_nt: TGTGCCAGCAACTTCGGCGGATATGGCTACACCTTC
cdr3_aa: CASNFGGYGYTF

v_call: TRBV7-3
clone_size: once
j_call: TRBJ2-2
d_call: NA
cdr3_nt: TGTGCCAGCAGCTCGTACCCACGGCAGGGCGGCGGGGAGCTGTTTTTT
cdr3_aa: CASSSYPRQGGGELFF

v_call: TRBV19
clone_size: NA
j_call: TRBJ2-7
d_call: TRBD1
cdr3_nt: TGTGCCACACAAAACCCCGGGACAGGCGACTACGAGCAGTACTTC
cdr3_aa: CATQNPGTGDYEQYF

v_call: TRBV3-1/TRBV3-2
clone_size: once
j_call: TRBJ2-7
d_call: TRBD2
cdr3_nt: TGTGCCAGCAGCCAAGCGGCCGGGACTAGCGGGATCTACGAGCAGTACTTC
cdr3_aa: CASSQAAGTSGIYEQYF

v_call: TRBV27
clone_size: few
j_call: TRBJ1-2
d_call: NA
cdr3_nt: TGTGCCAGCAGGTCCAGCCAGGTCGATAACTATGGCTACACCTTC
cdr3_aa: CASRSSQVDNYGYTF

v_call: TRBV7-2
clone_size: NA
j_call: TRBJ2-1
d_call: TRBD2
cdr3_nt: TGTGCCAGCAGTTCCCTAGCGGCTTCTTTCAATGAGCAGTTCTTC
cdr3_aa: CASSSLAASFNEQFF

v_call: TRBV6-6
clone_size: NA
j_call: TRBJ2-7
d_call: NA
cdr3_nt: TGTGCCAGCAGACCTAGCATGGGATTCGGCGAGCAGTACTTC
cdr3_aa: CASRPSMGFGEQYF

v_call: TRBV5-1
clone_size: few
j_call: TRBJ2-7
d_call: TRBD2
cdr3_nt: TGCGCCAGCAGCCGCTCCCTATCGAGCGGGGGTACCACCTACGAGCAGTACTTC
cdr3_aa: CASSRSLSSGGTTYEQYF

v_call: TRBV3-1/TRBV3-2
clone_size: NA
j_call: TRBJ2-7
d_call: NA
cdr3_nt: TGTGCCAGCAGCCCTGCCGAGGACTCCTACGAGCAGTACTTC
cdr3_aa: CASSPAEDSYEQYF

v_call: TRBV5-4
clone_size: NA
j_call: TRBJ2-3
d_call: TRBD1
cdr3_nt: TGTGCCAGCAGTTCTCCGGGACAGGGGGCAGATACGCAGTATTTT
cdr3_aa: CASSSPGQGADTQYF

v_call: TRBV6-2/TRBV6-3
clone_size: NA
j_call: TRBJ2-5
d_call: TRBD2
cdr3_nt: TGTGCCAGCAGTTACTCGCTTAGGGGTTTCCCTAGCGGGGCTGAGACCCAGTACTTC
cdr3_aa: CASSYSLRGFPSGAETQYF

v_call: TRBV4-2
clone_size: NA
j_call: TRBJ2-7
d_call: NA
cdr3_nt: TGTGCCAGCAGCCAAGTCCCGGACTCCTCCTACGAGCAGTACTTC
cdr3_aa: CASSQVPDSSYEQYF

v_call: TRBV29-1
clone_size: NA
j_call: TRBJ1-2
d_call: NA
cdr3_nt: TGCAGCGTTGCGTTAAGGGGCACTAACTATGGCTACACCTTC
cdr3_aa: CSVALRGTNYGYTF

v_call: TRBV18
clone_size: NA
j_call: TRBJ1-1
d_call: TRBD1
cdr3_nt: TGTGCCAGCTCACCCCGGATCGGGGACAGCTTGAACACTGAAGCTTTCTTT
cdr3_aa: CASSPRIGDSLNTEAFF

v_call: TRBV2
clone_size: NA
j_call: TRBJ2-2
d_call: NA
cdr3_nt: TGTGCCAGCATCGGACTCTTGAACACCGGGGAGCTGTTTTTT
cdr3_aa: CASIGLLNTGELFF

v_call: TRBV10-2
clone_size: NA
j_call: TRBJ1-1
d_call: NA
cdr3_nt: TGCGCCAGCAGAACACTTAGGGGTACTGAAGCTTTCTTT
cdr3_aa: CASRTLRGTEAFF

v_call: TRBV30
clone_size: once
j_call: TRBJ2-3
d_call: TRBD1
cdr3_nt: TGTGCCTGGAGTTCGACAGGGGGCGGGACAGATACGCAGTATTTT
cdr3_aa: CAWSSTGGGTDTQYF

v_call: TRBV7-9
clone_size: NA
j_call: TRBJ2-7
d_call: NA
cdr3_nt: TGTGCCAGCAGCTTTGGTAGCTCCTACGAGCAGTACTTC
cdr3_aa: CASSFGSSYEQYF

v_call: TRBV5-1
clone_size: NA
j_call: TRBJ2-5
d_call: TRBD2
cdr3_nt: TGCGCCAGCAGCTTCCGACTAGCTGGGGAGACCCAGTACTTC
cdr3_aa: CASSFRLAGETQYF

v_call: TRBV29-1
clone_size: few
j_call: TRBJ1-5
d_call: NA
cdr3_nt: TGCAGCGTTGGGGCGGGGGTCAATCAGCCCCAGCATTTT
cdr3_aa: CSVGAGVNQPQHF

v_call: TRBV5-1
clone_size: NA
j_call: TRBJ2-1
d_call: NA
cdr3_nt: TGCGCCAGCAAGGTTGGGCCAGGGGACTACAATGAGCAGTTCTTC
cdr3_aa: CASKVGPGDYNEQFF

v_call: TRBV7-9
clone_size: NA
j_call: TRBJ2-3
d_call: NA
cdr3_nt: TGTGCCAGCAGCTTAACTAGCTCCACGGAGGATACGCAGTATTTT
cdr3_aa: CASSLTSSTEDTQYF

v_call: TRBV19
clone_size: NA
j_call: TRBJ1-2
d_call: NA
cdr3_nt: TGTGCCAGTAGTATTGAGGGTAACTATGGCTACACCTTC
cdr3_aa: CASSIEGNYGYTF

v_call: TRBV5-1
clone_size: NA
j_call: TRBJ1-2
d_call: TRBD1
cdr3_nt: TGCGCGAGCCGGACAGGCAACAACTATGGCTACACCTTC
cdr3_aa: CASRTGNNYGYTF